This T cell receptor (beta chain) stems from a study of T cells in Graves' hyperthyroidism and ophthalmopathy. Across the whole study: At the time of initial diagnosis and before any treatment, peripheral blood was collected. Study results and limitations: Most clonotypes expanded in thyroid above 0.001 were likewise present in blood.

This clonotype was recorded at least ten times. Its target is unknown. Disease duration was under 3 months in the ophthalmopathy patients, who also had a Clinical Activity Score of at least 3 and a NOSPECS grade of at least 4. The PBMCs were sourced from fresh peripheral blood (less than 11 ml). Using RNA transcripts as the source, TCR beta CDR3 regions were amplified. HTBI primers drove first-round RT-PCR of the TCR CDR3. From the multiplex PCR reads, TCRdb called clonotypes with MiXCR, one entry per CDR3 protein. The data contain 450,000 to 600,000 distinct CDR3 sequences, about 20% of them singletons. Trimming cost V 0 bases and J 9 bases, with 9 bases left between them. CDR3 length: 12 amino acids. CDR1 and CDR2 from the germline V gene are LGHNA and YNFKEQ.

The receptor was derived from a man in his forties with Graves' ophthalmopathy. Sample: blood. The genes are TRBV4-2 and TRBJ2-7; D is possibly TRBD2 (5 bases). The CDR3 reads CASSQEGEGQYF. The CDR3, as DNA: TGTGCCAGCAGCCAAGAAGGAGAGGGGCAGTACTTC.